This TCR beta chain was recovered during a study of T cell repertoires in cytomegalovirus infection. Findings and caveats of the study: It was HLA-C-restricted CMV-specific TCR beta clonotypes that dominated the response ex vivo.

TCRdb independently ran MiXCR on the reads; one entry per CDR3 protein. The sample contains some 560,000 distinct CDR3 sequences, approximately 40% of which appear only once. Trimming shortened V by 5 bases and J by 2 bases, and 13 bases separated the two germline ends. The CDR3 has 16 residues. Germline-derived CDR1 and CDR2 are SGHVS and FQNEAQ. This clonotype has just a few counts. Its antigen remains unknown. This receptor was identified in a human donor in good health (CMV status not recorded). Some clones in this sample may be carry-over from other donors' samples. This sample comprised cultured PBMCs, obtained from culture after CMV antigen stimulation. The chain combines TRBV7-8 with TRBJ2-6; perhaps TRBD1 as D (6 bases). This CDR3 reads CASSPTGNPGANVLTF. CDR3 in DNA: TGTGCCAGCAGCCCTACAGGGAACCCTGGGGCCAACGTCCTGACTTTC.